Described below is a single T cell receptor (beta chain) sequence and its context. Clones were read by immunoSEQ multiplex PCR, and TCRdb kept only the in-frame ones, dropping some. The table records some 260,000 clones, about 88% of them present only once. The data originate from a study of blood T cell repertoires in COVID-19. Study-wide background: PBMCs, B-cell-depleted T cells, or T cells provided the cDNA or gDNA that made up the material.

The clonotype was recovered from a woman in her 40s who had recovered from COVID-19. The sequencing input was peripheral blood.

The CDR3 sequence is CASSLIAGRSSYEQYF. The CDR3 DNA reads TGTGCCAGCAGCCTCATAGCGGGTAGGAGCTCCTACGAGCAGTACTTC. The chain recombines TRBV14 with TRBJ2-7, with TRBD2 matching 7 bases. The length of the CDR3 is 16 residues. Germline V CDR1 and CDR2: SGHDN, FVKESK. After removal of 4 bases from V and 0 bases from J, the junction contained 9 bases not matched to a gene.